Listed here are 23 T cell receptor beta chains from one sample, sequenced in a study of T cell repertoires in cytomegalovirus infection (dated by TCRdb to between 2019 and 2020). The sequencer was an Illumina HiSeq 1500. TCRdb applied fastp at Q25 and MiXCR to the public reads, then kept only in-frame beta chains. Rows with one shared CDR3 protein collapse into an entry with the most common genes and DNA. The sample has a few hundred thousand distinct CDR3 sequences on record, roughly an eighth of them singletons. 7% to 9.5% of the sample belongs to the ten largest clones. Source material: PBMCs. These TCRs come from a human donor in good health (CMV status not recorded). Some clones in this sample may be carry-over from other donors' samples.

This clonotype has a count of ten or more. The chain carries TRBV11-3 and TRBJ2-5; D is tentatively TRBD1 or TRBD2 (6 bases each). The CDR3 length is 16 residues. Germline CDR1 reads SGHNT; CDR2 reads YENEEA. Deletions cut 5 bases from V and 5 bases from J, with 21 bases between. As DNA, the CDR3 is TGTGCCAGCAGCCCCACTGGGGGGCCCGTCGCGGAGACCCAGTACTTC. It yields the protein CASSPTGGPVAETQYF.

This clonotype was detected a few times. CDR3 residues: CSARDRPTSGRLNEQFF. CDR3 nucleotide sequence: TGCAGTGCTAGAGATCGGCCCACTAGCGGGAGGCTTAATGAGCAGTTCTTC. This chain joins TRBV20-1 and TRBJ2-1, with 12 bases that match TRBD2. The length of the CDR3 is 17 residues. V was pared by 0 bases and J by 7 bases, with 10 bases of the junction left unmatched. From germline, CDR1 is DFQATT and CDR2 SNEGSKA (reference sequence).

The chain has TRBV5-5 and TRBJ2-2; the match to TRBD1 covers 10 bases. The CDR3 loop spans 16 amino acids. Germline V gene sequence: CDR1 SGHKS, CDR2 YYEKEE (reference sequence). Germline trimming cut 5 bases from V and 5 bases from J; bases unmatched to any gene: 9. Here the CDR3 reads CASRETGGVWTGELFF. CDR3 DNA sequence: TGTGCCAGCAGGGAGACAGGGGGCGTTTGGACCGGGGAGCTGTTTTTT.

This clonotype appeared many times. This rearrangement joins TRBV7-2 to TRBJ1-2, with D perhaps matching TRBD1 (6 bases). The CDR3 is made up of 15 amino acids. CDR1 SGHTA and CDR2 FQGNSA come from the germline V gene. Trimming took off 0 bases at V and 3 bases at J, with 11 bases between the two ends. Here the CDR3 reads CASSLAGGADYGYTF. The CDR3 nucleotides read TGTGCCAGCAGCTTAGCGGGGGGGGCAGACTATGGCTACACCTTC.

The V and J genes are TRBV29-1 and TRBJ2-3, with 15 positions matching TRBD2. V trimming: 1 base; J trimming: 2 bases; junction bases outside the gene matches: 4. Per the germline V gene, CDR1 is SQVTM and CDR2 is ANQGSEA. There are 17 residues in the CDR3. This CDR3 reads CSVEGGLAGGFTDTQYF. The CDR3 nucleotides read TGCAGCGTTGAAGGGGGACTAGCGGGAGGCTTCACAGATACGCAGTATTTT.

At least ten counts were recorded for this clonotype. V gene TRBV12-3 or TRBV12-4 combines with J gene TRBJ2-7; D call uncertain. The length of the CDR3 is 16 residues. V was clipped by 3 bases and J by 3 bases, with 18 bases between them. The CDR3 DNA reads TGTGCCAGCAGTTTTAAGGGCTCAACCCTCCTCTACGAGCAGTACTTC. Amino acid sequence: CASSFKGSTLLYEQYF.

The V and J genes are TRBV6-4 and TRBJ2-1; 7 nucleotides line up with TRBD1. J gave up 7 bases and V 7 bases, and 4 bases lay outside the gene matches. CDR1 and CDR2 (germline): MRHNA, SNTAGT. The CDR3 covers 12 residues. Here the CDR3 reads CASKDRENEQFF. For the CDR3, the DNA is TGTGCCAGCAAAGACAGGGAAAATGAGCAGTTCTTC.

This clonotype was observed many times. The V gene is TRBV5-1, the J gene TRBJ1-1; no reliable D call. CDR3 length: 14 amino acids. Deletions cut 1 base from V and 1 base from J, with 8 bases between. The V gene's germline CDR1 is SGHRS and CDR2 YFSETQ. The CDR3 loop reads CASSLRPSNTEAFF. CDR3 coding DNA: TGCGCCAGCAGCTTGAGACCGTCGAACACTGAAGCTTTCTTT.

This clonotype has only a few counts. The rearrangement joins TRBV20-1 to TRBJ1-1; D possibly corresponds to TRBD1 (5 bases). Between the trimmed V and J ends, which lost 4 bases and 4 bases, there was a span of 7 bases. Germline CDR1 DFQATT, CDR2 SNEGSKA (reference sequence). CDR3 length equals 11 residues. The CDR3 here is CSAIGATEAFF. CDR3 DNA sequence: TGCAGTGCTATCGGGGCCACTGAAGCTTTCTTT.

This clonotype has just a few counts. This chain uses TRBV23-1 with TRBJ1-2; no clear D gene. TRBV23-1 carries the ORF label, with uncertain function. The V and J ends lost 4 bases and 4 bases respectively, with 22 bases between them. The CDR3 has 17 amino acids. The CDR3 reads CASSLPGASPTSYGYTF. CDR3 DNA: TGCGCCAGCAGTCTCCCGGGAGCGAGTCCCACTAGCTATGGCTACACCTTC.

This clonotype was counted at least ten times. The rearrangement uses TRBV28 and TRBJ1-1; 9 positions match TRBD1. This CDR3 has 15 residues. Germline CDR1 reads MDHEN; CDR2 reads SYDVKM. Trimming cost V 8 bases and J 2 bases; bases outside gene matches: 9. The CDR3 region has the DNA TGTGCCAGCCATCTTACAGGGGGCCTTAACACTGAAGCTTTCTTT. It specifies CASHLTGGLNTEAFF.

The chain employs TRBV29-1 and TRBJ2-2, with D uncertain. The CDR3 has 13 amino acids. The V end was cut by 4 bases, the J end by 0 bases, with 6 bases between. Per germline, CDR1 SQVTM and CDR2 ANQGSEA. CDR3 DNA: TGCAGCGTTGGACAAACGAACACCGGGGAGCTGTTTTTT. It specifies CSVGQTNTGELFF.

The chain recombines TRBV7-3 with TRBJ2-1, with 15 bases aligning to TRBD2. The CDR3 covers 15 residues. Trimming at V came to 5 bases and at J to 6 bases, leaving 2 bases not matched to a gene. Germline CDR1 and CDR2: SGHTA and FQGTGA. CDR3 bases: TGTGCCAGCAGCCGGACTAGCGGGGGGGTCAATGAGCAGTTCTTC. Amino acids: CASSRTSGGVNEQFF.

Only a few counts were recorded for this clonotype. V and J are TRBV19 and TRBJ2-1, with TRBD2 matching over 12 bases. The CDR3 has 15 residues. Germline lookup yields CDR1 LNHDA and CDR2 SQIVND (reference sequence). Unmatched junction bases numbered 10, after V lost 9 bases and J lost 7 bases. CDR3 bases: TGTGCCAGCGACCCTAGCGGGAGGGATGGTAATGAGCAGTTCTTC. Translated: CASDPSGRDGNEQFF.

The chain recombines TRBV6-1 with TRBJ1-4; tentative D call: TRBD1 (6 bases). V lost 4 bases and J 5 bases, leaving 8 bases between the germline ends. Germline V CDR1 and CDR2: MNHNS, SASEGT. The length of the CDR3 is 13 residues. For the CDR3, the DNA is TGTGCCAGCAGTGTTACAGGGAATGAAAAACTGTTTTTT. It translates to CASSVTGNEKLFF.

Many counts were recorded for this clonotype. This sequence joins TRBV7-8 and TRBJ2-3, with D maybe TRBD2 (7 bases). The length of the CDR3 is 20 residues. CDR1 is SGHVS and CDR2 is FQNEAQ in the germline V gene. Trimming took 5 bases from V and 2 from J, leaving 29 bases between them. This chain's CDR3 is CASSHQTGGPGLIPTDTQYF. CDR3 DNA sequence: TGTGCCAGCAGCCATCAAACGGGGGGCCCGGGATTAATTCCCACAGATACGCAGTATTTT.

In the case of this clonotype: This may stem from a read error, because a much larger clone lies one nucleotide away. The V and J genes are TRBV7-3 and TRBJ2-5, with D perhaps TRBD2 (6 bases). Trimming took 4 bases from V and 1 from J, leaving 13 bases between them. The CDR3 loop spans 15 amino acids. The germline CDR1 and CDR2 sequences are SGHTA and FQGTGA. CDR3 amino acids: CASSYVLAAQETQYF. Here the CDR3 DNA reads TGTGCCAGCAGCTACGTACTAGCTGCCCAAGAGACCCAGTACTTC. Based on the CDR3 plus reference TRBV7-3 and TRBJ2-5, the full variable domain is GAGVSQTPSNKVTEKGKYVELRCDPISGHTALYWYRQSLGQGPEFLIYFQGTGAADDSGLPNDRFFAVRPEGSVSTLKIQRTERGDSAVYLCASSYVLAAQETQYFGPGTRLLVL.

A remark on this clonotype: A much larger clone is a single base away; this may be a read error. The chain carries TRBV7-2 and TRBJ1-1, with unresolved D. Per germline, CDR1 SGHTA and CDR2 FQGNSA. The CDR3 has 12 residues. The CDR3 nucleotides are TGTGCCAGCAGCCTCCGGAGGGCTGAAGCTGTCTTT. This codes for CASSLRRAEAVF.

V is TRBV29-1 and J is TRBJ2-7, with TRBD1 identical over 7 bases. CDR1 is SQVTM, CDR2 ANQGSEA, per germline. J gave up 3 bases and V 6 bases, and 8 bases lay outside the gene matches. This CDR3 has 13 residues. CDR3 nucleotide sequence: TGCAGCGTGATGTGGACAGGACTCTACGAGCAGTACTTC. Protein product: CSVMWTGLYEQYF.

This clonotype occurred many times. The chain carries TRBV7-2 and TRBJ1-4, with a possible D match to TRBD1 (5 bases). CDR1 is SGHTA, CDR2 FQGNSA, per germline. Trimming stripped 5 bases from V and 2 bases from J, with 9 bases between. This CDR3 has 14 residues. The CDR3 here is CASSPRATNEKLFF. CDR3 coding DNA: TGTGCCAGCAGCCCCAGGGCGACTAATGAAAAACTGTTTTTT.

The table lists this clonotype with many counts. V is TRBV4-2 and J is TRBJ2-7; D is possibly TRBD1 (6 bases). The ends were cut back, 0 bases at V and 2 bases at J, with 11 bases in the middle. The CDR3 extends over 15 amino acids. The V gene's germline CDR1 is LGHNA and CDR2 YNFKEQ. DNA for the CDR3: TGTGCCAGCAGCCAAGATCGACAGGAGGCCTACGAGCAGTACTTC. It codes for CASSQDRQEAYEQYF.

This chain joins TRBV2 and TRBJ1-2, with unresolved D. V was clipped by 7 bases and J by 7 bases, with 13 bases between them. The germline V gene encodes CDR1 SNHLY and CDR2 FYNNEI. This CDR3 contains 12 residues. The CDR3 DNA follows: TGTGCCAGCACAAAAGGAACGGTTGGCTACACCTTC. This translates into CASTKGTVGYTF.

This clonotype has just a few counts. This chain links TRBV4-2 with TRBJ1-5, with a possible D match to TRBD1 (6 bases). CDR1 is LGHNA and CDR2 is YNFKEQ in the germline V gene. Trimming took off 8 bases at V and 5 bases at J, with 16 bases between the two ends. The CDR3 runs to 14 residues. Here the CDR3 DNA reads TGTGCCAGCTCCTCAGCGGGGGGCGATCAGCCCCAGCATTTT. Translation gives CASSSAGGDQPQHF.